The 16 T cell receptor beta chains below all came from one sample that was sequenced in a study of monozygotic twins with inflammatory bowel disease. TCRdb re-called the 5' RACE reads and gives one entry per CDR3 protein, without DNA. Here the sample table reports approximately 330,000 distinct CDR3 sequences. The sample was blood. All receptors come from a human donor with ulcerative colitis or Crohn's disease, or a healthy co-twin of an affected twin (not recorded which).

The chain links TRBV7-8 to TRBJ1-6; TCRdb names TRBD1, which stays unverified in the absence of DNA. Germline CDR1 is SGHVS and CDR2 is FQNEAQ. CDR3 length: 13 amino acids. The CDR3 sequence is CASSLQGRSPLHF.

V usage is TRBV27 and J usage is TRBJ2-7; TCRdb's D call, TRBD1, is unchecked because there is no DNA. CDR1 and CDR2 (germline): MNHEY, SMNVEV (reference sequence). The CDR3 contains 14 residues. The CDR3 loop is CASKRDRDSYEQYF.

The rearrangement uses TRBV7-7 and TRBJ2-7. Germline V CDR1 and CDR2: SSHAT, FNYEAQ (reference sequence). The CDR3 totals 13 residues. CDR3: CASSFGEDYEQYF.

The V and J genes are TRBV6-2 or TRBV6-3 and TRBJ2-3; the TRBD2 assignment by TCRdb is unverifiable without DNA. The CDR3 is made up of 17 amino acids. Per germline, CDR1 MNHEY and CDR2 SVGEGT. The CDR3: CASSYGNTLVGPSTQYF.

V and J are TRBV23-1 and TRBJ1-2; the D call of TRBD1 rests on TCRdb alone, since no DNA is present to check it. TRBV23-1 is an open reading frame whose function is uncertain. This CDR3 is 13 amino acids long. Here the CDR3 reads CASSQWGRGGYTF.

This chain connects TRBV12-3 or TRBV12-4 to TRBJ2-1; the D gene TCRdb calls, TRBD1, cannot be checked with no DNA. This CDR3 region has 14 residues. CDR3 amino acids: CASSPPGQYNEQFF.

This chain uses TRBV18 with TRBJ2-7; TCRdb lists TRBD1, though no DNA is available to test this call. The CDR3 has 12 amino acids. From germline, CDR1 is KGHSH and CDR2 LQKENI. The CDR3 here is CATAGVPYEQYF. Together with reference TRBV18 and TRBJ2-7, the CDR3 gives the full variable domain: NAGVMQNPRHLVRRRGQEARLRCSPMKGHSHVYWYRQLPEEGLKFMVYLQKENIIDESGMPKERFSAEFPKEGPSILRIQQVVRGDSAAYFCATAGVPYEQYFGPGTRLTVT.

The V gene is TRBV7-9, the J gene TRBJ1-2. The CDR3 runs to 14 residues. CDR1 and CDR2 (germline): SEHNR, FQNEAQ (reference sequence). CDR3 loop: CASSPSGTAYGYTF. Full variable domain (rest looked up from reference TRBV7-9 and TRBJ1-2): DTGVSQNPRHKITKRGQNVTFRCDPISEHNRLYWYRQTLGQGPEFLTYFQNEAQLEKSRLLSDRFSAERPKGSFSTLEIQRTEQGDSAMYLCASSPSGTAYGYTFGSGTRLTVV.

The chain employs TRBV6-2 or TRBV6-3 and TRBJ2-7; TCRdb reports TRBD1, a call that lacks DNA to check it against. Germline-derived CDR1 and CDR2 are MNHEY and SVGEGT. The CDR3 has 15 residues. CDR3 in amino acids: CASSYRGQGPNEQYF.

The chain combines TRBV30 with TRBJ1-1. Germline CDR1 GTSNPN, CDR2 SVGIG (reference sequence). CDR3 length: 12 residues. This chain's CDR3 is CAWRTWGTEAFF.

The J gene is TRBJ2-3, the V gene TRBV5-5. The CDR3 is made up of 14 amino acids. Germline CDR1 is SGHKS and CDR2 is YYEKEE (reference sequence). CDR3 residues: CASSYGVGTDTQYF.

The chain's CDR3 is CASRSGGPGQPQHF. V usage is TRBV12-3 or TRBV12-4 and J usage is TRBJ1-5. The CDR3 runs to 14 residues.

The CDR3 loop reads CASSSGGLAGAWSEQFF. The chain carries TRBV27 and TRBJ2-1; TCRdb indicates TRBD2, and absent DNA this call remains unverified. This CDR3 spans 17 amino acids. Germline V lookup: CDR1 MNHEY, CDR2 SMNVEV (reference sequence).

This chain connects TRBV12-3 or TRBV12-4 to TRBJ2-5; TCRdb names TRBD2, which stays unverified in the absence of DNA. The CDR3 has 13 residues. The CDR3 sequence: CASTRTTEGTQYF.

The chain's CDR3 is CASSFGGTNTGELFF. The V call is TRBV5-1, the J call TRBJ2-2; the TCRdb call, TRBD2, lacks DNA for checking. CDR1 is SGHRS and CDR2 is YFSETQ in the germline V gene. CDR3 length: 15 residues. The complete variable domain, with remaining parts taken from reference TRBV5-1 and TRBJ2-2, reads KAGVTQTPRYLIKTRGQQVTLSCSPISGHRSVSWYQQTPGQGLQFLFEYFSETQRNKGNFPGRFSGRQFSNSRSEMNVSTLELGDSALYLCASSFGGTNTGELFFGEGSRLTVL.

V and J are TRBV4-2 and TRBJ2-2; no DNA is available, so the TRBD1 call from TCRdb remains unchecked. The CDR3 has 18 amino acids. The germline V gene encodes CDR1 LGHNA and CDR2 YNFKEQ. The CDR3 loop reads CASSQRGLSGGNTGELFF.